Here is one TCR beta chain with its context. Its cognate antigen is unknown. This record comes from a study of Tregs in tolerant kidney transplant recipients. Study-level information: Recipients received nonmyeloablative bone marrow transplants from related graft donors, with transient mixed chimerism.

This table comes from immunoSEQ multiplex PCR, and its TCRdb copy is limited to in-frame clones, with some not included. The data hold tens of thousands of clones, with roughly 98% observed a single time. Study conclusions and caveats: Tregs expanded with activated donor B cells seemed most donor-specific. Antigen-driven expansion was suggested because donor-specific Tregs expanded more than all Tregs in tolerant patients.

Trimming cost V 1 base and J 3 bases, with 10 bases left between them. The CDR3 extends over 14 amino acids. The germline gives CDR1 SGHVS, CDR2 FNYEAQ. The chain joins TRBV7-6 to TRBJ2-7, with a possible D match to TRBD1 (6 bases). This clonotype was sampled from a human donor who received a combined kidney and bone marrow transplant. The material was Tregs from blood, obtained before the transplant. The CDR3 nucleotides are TGTGCCAGCAGCTTAGAGGGGGTATTCTACGAGCAGTACTTC. It translates to CASSLEGVFYEQYF.